This TCR beta chain came from a study of blood T cell repertoires in COVID-19. The overall study: From T cells, B-cell-depleted T cells, or PBMCs came the material, which was cDNA or gDNA.

Germline V gives CDR1 LGHNA, CDR2 YSLEER. The CDR3 sequence is 16 residues long. The V end lost 3 bases, the J end lost 9 bases, and 20 bases lay between the germline ends. Original processing notes: Reference gene primer amplification gave nucleated cell count estimates. The method was immunoSEQ multiplex PCR; TCRdb's version includes in-frame clones alone and lacks a portion of them. V, J and clone size are taken as reported in that table, and D and trimming were inferred from the DNA itself. The sample carries under 200,000 clones, roughly 75% recorded once. The specimen was peripheral blood. This clonotype was sampled from a man between 65 and 79 years old with active or convalescent COVID-19. The chain joins TRBV4-3 to TRBJ2-2, with D tentatively TRBD2 (5 bases). DNA for the CDR3: TGCGCCAGCAGCCAGAGGACTGGCCTAACGGAAAGGGAGCTGTTTTTT. It yields the protein CASSQRTGLTERELFF.